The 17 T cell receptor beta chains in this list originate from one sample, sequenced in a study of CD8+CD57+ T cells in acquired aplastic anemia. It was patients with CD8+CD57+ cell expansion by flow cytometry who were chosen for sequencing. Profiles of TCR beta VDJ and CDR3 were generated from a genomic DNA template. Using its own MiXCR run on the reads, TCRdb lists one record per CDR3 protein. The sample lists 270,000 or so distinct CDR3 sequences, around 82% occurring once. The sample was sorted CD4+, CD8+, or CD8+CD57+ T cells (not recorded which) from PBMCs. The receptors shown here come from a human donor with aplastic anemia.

Written as DNA, the CDR3 is TGTGCCAGCAGCCCCCAGACAAGCGGAGGGAATGAGCAGCAGTTCTTC. Amino acids: CASSPQTSGGNEQQFF. The rearrangement uses TRBV7-9 and TRBJ2-1; tentatively, D is TRBD2 (6 bases). CDR3 size: 16 residues. V lost 5 bases to trimming and J lost 11 bases, with 25 bases between them. Germline V gene lookup returns CDR1 SEHNR and CDR2 FQNEAQ (reference sequence).

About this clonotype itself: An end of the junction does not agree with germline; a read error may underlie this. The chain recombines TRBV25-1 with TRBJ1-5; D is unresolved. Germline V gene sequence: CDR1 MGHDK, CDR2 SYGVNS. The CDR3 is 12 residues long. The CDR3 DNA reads TGTGCCAGCAGTGAAGGGAATCAGCCCGAGCATTTT. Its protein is CASSEGNQPEHF.

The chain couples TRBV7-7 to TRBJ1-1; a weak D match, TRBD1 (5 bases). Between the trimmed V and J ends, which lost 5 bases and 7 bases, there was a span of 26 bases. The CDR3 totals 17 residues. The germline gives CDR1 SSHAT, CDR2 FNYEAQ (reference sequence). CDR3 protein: CASSMTVNNGAFFEAFF. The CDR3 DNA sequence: TGTGCCAGCAGCATGACAGTGAACAATGGAGCTTTCTTTGAAGCTTTCTTT. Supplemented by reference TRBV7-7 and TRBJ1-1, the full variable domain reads GAGVSQSPRYKVTKRGQDVTLRCDPISSHATLYWYQQALGQGPEFLTYFNYEAQPDKSGLPSDRFSAERPEGSISTLTIQRTEQRDSAMYRCASSMTVNNGAFFEAFFGQGTRLTVV.

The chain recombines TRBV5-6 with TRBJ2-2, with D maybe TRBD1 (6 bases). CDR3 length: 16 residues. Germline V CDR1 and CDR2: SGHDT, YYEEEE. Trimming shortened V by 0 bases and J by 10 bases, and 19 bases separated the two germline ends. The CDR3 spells CASSLGAGVGHAELFF. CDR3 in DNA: TGTGCCAGCAGCTTGGGGGCAGGGGTAGGGCACGCGGAGCTGTTTTTT.

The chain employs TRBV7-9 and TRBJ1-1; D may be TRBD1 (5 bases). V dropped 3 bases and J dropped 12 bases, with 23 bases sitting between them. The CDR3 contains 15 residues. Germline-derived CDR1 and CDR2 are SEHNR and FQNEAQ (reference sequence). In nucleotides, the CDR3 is TGTGCCAGCAGCTTTGCTAGCGCAGGGAGCAGTGATTCTTTCTTT. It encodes CASSFASAGSSDSFF. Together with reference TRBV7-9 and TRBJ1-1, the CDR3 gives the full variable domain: DTGVSQNPRHKITKRGQNVTFRCDPISEHNRLYWYRQTLGQGPEFLTYFQNEAQLEKSRLLSDRFSAERPKGSFSTLEIQRTEQGDSAMYLCASSFASAGSSDSFFGQGTRLTVV.

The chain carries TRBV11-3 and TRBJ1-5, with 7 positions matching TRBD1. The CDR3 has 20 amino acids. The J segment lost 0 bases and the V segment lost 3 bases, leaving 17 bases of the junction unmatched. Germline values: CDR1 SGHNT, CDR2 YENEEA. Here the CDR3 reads CASSFQLTPAQGYSNQPQHF. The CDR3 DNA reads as TGTGCCAGCAGCTTTCAACTGACGCCAGCACAGGGGTATAGCAATCAGCCCCAGCATTTT.

Written as DNA, the CDR3 is TGTGCCAGCAGCTTCGCGGGAGGTCCCGTTTCGCAGTACACCTTC. Translated, it gives CASSFAGGPVSQYTF. V usage is TRBV7-8 and J usage is TRBJ1-2; D unresolved. CDR3 length equals 15 residues. CDR1 SGHVS and CDR2 FQNEAQ come from the germline V gene. V lost 3 bases and J lost 11, with 22 bases in between.

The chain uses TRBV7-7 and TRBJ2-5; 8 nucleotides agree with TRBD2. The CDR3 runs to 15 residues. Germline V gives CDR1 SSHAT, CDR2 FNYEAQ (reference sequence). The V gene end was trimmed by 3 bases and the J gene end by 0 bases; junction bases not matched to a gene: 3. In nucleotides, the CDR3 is TGTGCCAGCAGCTTTATACTAGCGGACCAAGAGACCCAGTACTTC. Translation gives CASSFILADQETQYF.

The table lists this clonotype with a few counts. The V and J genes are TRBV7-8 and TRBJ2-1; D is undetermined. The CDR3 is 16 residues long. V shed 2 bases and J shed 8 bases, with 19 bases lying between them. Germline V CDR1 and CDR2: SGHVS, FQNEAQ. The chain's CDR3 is CASSLQRGGDTHEQFF. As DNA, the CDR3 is TGTGCCAGCAGCTTACAAAGAGGTGGGGATACGCATGAGCAGTTCTTC.

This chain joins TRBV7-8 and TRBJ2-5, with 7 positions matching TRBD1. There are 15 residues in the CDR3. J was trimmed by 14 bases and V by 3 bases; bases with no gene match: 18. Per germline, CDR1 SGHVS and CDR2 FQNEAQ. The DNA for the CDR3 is TGTGCCAGCAGCTTTCATCCAGACGGGACAGCCATTTACTACTTC. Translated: CASSFHPDGTAIYYF.

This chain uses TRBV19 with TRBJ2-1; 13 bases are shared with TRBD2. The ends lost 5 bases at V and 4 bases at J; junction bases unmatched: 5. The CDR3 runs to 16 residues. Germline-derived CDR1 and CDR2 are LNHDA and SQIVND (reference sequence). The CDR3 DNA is TGTGCCAGTAGTCTAACGGGACTAGCGGGATACAATGAGCAGTTCTTC. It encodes CASSLTGLAGYNEQFF. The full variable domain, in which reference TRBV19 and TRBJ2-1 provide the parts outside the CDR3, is DGGITQSPKYLFRKEGQNVTLSCEQNLNHDAMYWYRQDPGQGLRLIYYSQIVNDFQKGDIAEGYSVSREKKESFPLTVTSAQKNPTAFYLCASSLTGLAGYNEQFFGPGTRLTVL.

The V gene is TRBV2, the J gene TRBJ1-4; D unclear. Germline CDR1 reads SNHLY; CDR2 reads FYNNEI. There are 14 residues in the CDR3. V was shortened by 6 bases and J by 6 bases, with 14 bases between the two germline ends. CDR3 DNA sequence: TGTGCCAGCAGGTCGGGCGGACTGGATGAAAAACTGTTTTTT. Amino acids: CASRSGGLDEKLFF.

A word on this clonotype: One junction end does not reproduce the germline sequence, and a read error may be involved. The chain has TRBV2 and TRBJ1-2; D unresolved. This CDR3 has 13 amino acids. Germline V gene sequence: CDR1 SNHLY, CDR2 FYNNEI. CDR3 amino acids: CASGEGLAGAHTF. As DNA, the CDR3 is TGCGCCAGCGGGGAAGGCCTTGCAGGTGCCCACACCTTC.

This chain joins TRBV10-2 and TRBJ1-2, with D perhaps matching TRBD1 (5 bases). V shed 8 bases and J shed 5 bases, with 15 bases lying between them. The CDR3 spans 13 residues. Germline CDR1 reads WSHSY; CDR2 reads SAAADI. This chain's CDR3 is CASYGDGGYGYTF. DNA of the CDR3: TGCGCCAGCTATGGGGACGGTGGATATGGCTACACCTTC.

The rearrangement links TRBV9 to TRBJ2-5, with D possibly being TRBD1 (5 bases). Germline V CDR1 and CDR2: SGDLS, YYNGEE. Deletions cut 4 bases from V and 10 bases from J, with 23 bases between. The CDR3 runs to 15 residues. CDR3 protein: CASSNGQGSQDFQYF. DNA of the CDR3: TGTGCCAGCAGCAATGGACAAGGTTCTCAAGATTTCCAGTACTTC.

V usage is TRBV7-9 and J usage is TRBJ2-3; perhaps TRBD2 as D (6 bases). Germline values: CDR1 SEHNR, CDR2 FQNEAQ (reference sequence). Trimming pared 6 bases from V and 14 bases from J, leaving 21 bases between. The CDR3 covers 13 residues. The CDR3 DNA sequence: TGTGCCAGCAGTGATGGGGGGATCTACGGGCCGTATTTT. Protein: CASSDGGIYGPYF.

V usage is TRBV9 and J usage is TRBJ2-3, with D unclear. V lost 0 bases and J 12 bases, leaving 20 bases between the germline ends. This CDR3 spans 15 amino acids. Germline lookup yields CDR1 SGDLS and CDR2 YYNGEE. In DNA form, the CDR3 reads TGTGCCAGCAGCGTAGGGGTCTCGAGCAATGATCCCCAGTATTTT. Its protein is CASSVGVSSNDPQYF.